The present TCR beta chain was sequenced within a study of blood T cell repertoires in COVID-19. Measured with immunoSEQ multiplex PCR; TCRdb has only the in-frame clones, and not every one. This sample yields 94,000 or so clones, of which approximately 80% are seen a single time; 25% belongs to the top ten. CDR1 and CDR2 from the germline V gene are SGHVS and FQNEAQ. CDR3 size: 15 residues. V dropped 4 bases and J dropped 5; count of bases not matched to a gene: 8. This clone was picked up one time. Material for sequencing was peripheral blood. This chain links TRBV7-8 with TRBJ2-5; 9 positions agree with TRBD1. This TCR derives from a man aged 55 to 69 with acute or convalescent COVID-19. The CDR3 sequence is CASSWGQGGFETQYF. CDR3 DNA sequence: TGTGCCAGCAGCTGGGGACAGGGCGGTTTTGAGACCCAGTACTTC.